Shown below are 5 T cell receptor beta chains from a single sample sequenced in a study of blood T cell repertoires in COVID-19. Sequenced by immunoSEQ multiplex PCR; TCRdb stores in-frame clones only, minus some. The table includes 140,000 to 150,000 clones, over 65% detected once. Source material: peripheral blood. The receptor set was obtained from a human donor in a cohort sampled during active COVID-19.

The gene calls are TRBV5-1 and TRBJ2-7; D unresolved. CDR1 SGHRS and CDR2 YFSETQ come from the germline V gene. This CDR3 is 12 amino acids long. The CDR3 DNA reads TGCGTCATGAATGAACAGCACCTGGGGCAGTACTTC. The encoded protein is CVMNEQHLGQYF.

V and J are TRBV11-3 and TRBJ2-3; D perhaps matches TRBD1 (5 bases). The CDR3 consists of 16 residues. From germline, CDR1 is SGHNT and CDR2 YENEEA. Trimming shortened V by 2 bases and J by 4 bases, and 16 bases separated the two germline ends. CDR3 DNA: TGTGCCAGCAGCTTAAGAGGAGCAGAAGGGGCAGATACGCAGTATTTT. The encoded protein is CASSLRGAEGADTQYF.

The chain employs TRBV6-1 and TRBJ2-3; 9 bases are shared with TRBD2. The germline V gene has CDR1 MNHNS and CDR2 SASEGT. The trim removed 3 bases at V and 6 bases at J, leaving 7 bases unmatched. This CDR3 is 15 amino acids long. The CDR3, as DNA: TGTGCCAGCAGTGATCGGCGGGGGGGATCGGATACGCAGTATTTT. It codes for CASSDRRGGSDTQYF.

This chain links TRBV15 with TRBJ2-2; 11 nucleotides match TRBD1. V shed 3 bases, J shed 4 bases, and the junction held 10 bases outside the gene matches. The CDR3 is 18 amino acids. The germline gives CDR1 LNHNV, CDR2 YYDKDF (reference sequence). CDR3 protein: CATSRSGTGGLSTGELFF. In nucleotides, the CDR3 is TGTGCCACCAGCAGGTCCGGGACAGGGGGTTTGAGCACCGGGGAGCTGTTTTTT.

The chain employs TRBV3-1 (or the pseudogene TRBV3-2) and TRBJ1-2, with 7 positions matching TRBD1. The CDR3 covers 15 residues. Germline assignment: CDR1 LGHDT and CDR2 YNNKEL (reference sequence). The V and J ends lost 4 bases and 4 bases, in that order; junction bases with no gene match: 9. CDR3 region: CASSLRQGHSYGYTF. The DNA for the CDR3 is TGTGCCAGCAGCCTTCGACAGGGACATTCCTATGGCTACACCTTC.